This T cell receptor (beta chain) was identified in a study of T cells in narcolepsy. This clone has only a few counts. Trimming took off 4 bases at V and 1 base at J, with 13 bases between the two ends. The CDR3 covers 15 residues. Looked up from germline, CDR1 is KGHSH and CDR2 is LQKENI. Data came from immunoSEQ multiplex PCR; TCRdb stores just in-frame clones and leaves some out. The profile shows 30,000 to 45,000 clones, approximately 86% of them singletons. Sequencing was performed on CD45RA- memory CD4+ T cells from PBMCs. The rearrangement uses TRBV18 and TRBJ1-1; D is perhaps TRBD1 (5 bases). This sequence was found in a human donor with narcolepsy. The CDR3 sequence is CASSRQWASNTEAFF. As DNA, the CDR3 is TGTGCCAGCTCACGACAGTGGGCCTCGAACACTGAAGCTTTCTTT.